This is a list of T cell receptor beta chains from one sample in a study of glioma-infiltrating T cells. One entry per CDR3 protein results from TCRdb running MiXCR on the multiplex PCR reads. The repertoire holds about 210,000 distinct CDR3 sequences, with 32% as singletons. The sample consisted of glioma tissue, nonneoplastic brain tissue, or PBMCs (not recorded which). The receptors shown here come from a human donor with low-grade glioma or glioblastoma, undergoing nonglioma brain surgery, or in good health (not recorded which). Each CDR3 is given with its conserved first and last residue. Fields, in order: CDR3 length, clone size, V gene, D gene, J gene, CDR3 DNA, CDR3 protein. D genes are given only for firm matches. Where a row states a size, it is once, few, many or the class of an expanded clone; other rows omit it.

CDR3 length: 13; clone size: many; V gene: TRBV6-2/TRBV6-3; D gene: .; J gene: TRBJ1-2; CDR3 DNA: TGTGCCAGCAGTGGCCTGTACAGGGATGGCTACACCTTC; CDR3 protein: CASSGLYRDGYTF
CDR3 length: 13; clone size: many; V gene: TRBV29-1; D gene: .; J gene: TRBJ1-1; CDR3 DNA: TGCAGCGCCCAGGAGGATATGAACACTGAAGCTTTCTTT; CDR3 protein: CSAQEDMNTEAFF
CDR3 length: 15; clone size: many; V gene: TRBV7-9; D gene: TRBD1; J gene: TRBJ1-1; CDR3 DNA: TGTGCCAGCAGCTTCCGGGACAGGGGGAACACTGAAGCTTTCTTT; CDR3 protein: CASSFRDRGNTEAFF
CDR3 length: 15; clone size: many; V gene: TRBV7-3; D gene: TRBD2; J gene: TRBJ2-2; CDR3 DNA: TGTGCCAGCAGCTTAACGGGACTAGATCCCGGGGAGCTGTTTTTT; CDR3 protein: CASSLTGLDPGELFF
CDR3 length: 16; clone size: many; V gene: TRBV7-2; D gene: TRBD2; J gene: TRBJ2-1; CDR3 DNA: TGTGCCAGCAGCTTAGGATCTAGCGGGCCTTACAATGAGCAGTTCTTC; CDR3 protein: CASSLGSSGPYNEQFF
CDR3 length: 13; clone size: .; V gene: TRBV30; D gene: .; J gene: TRBJ2-3; CDR3 DNA: TGTGCCTGGCTAGCTATGGGCACAGGTACGCAGTATTTT; CDR3 protein: CAWLAMGTGTQYF
CDR3 length: 15; clone size: .; V gene: TRBV29-1; D gene: .; J gene: TRBJ1-2; CDR3 DNA: TGCAGCGCGGGTCGGGGGACGCATGGTAACTATGGCTACACCTTC; CDR3 protein: CSAGRGTHGNYGYTF
CDR3 length: 14; clone size: many; V gene: TRBV3-1; D gene: .; J gene: TRBJ1-2; CDR3 DNA: TGTGCCAGCAGCCAAGAAGTCTCGGGGGACGGCTACACCTTC; CDR3 protein: CASSQEVSGDGYTF
CDR3 length: 16; clone size: many; V gene: TRBV20-1; D gene: .; J gene: TRBJ1-5; CDR3 DNA: TGCAGTGCCCACCTAGGGGGTAAAGGGGTCAATCAGCCCCAGCATTTT; CDR3 protein: CSAHLGGKGVNQPQHF
CDR3 length: 13; clone size: few; V gene: TRBV7-9; D gene: .; J gene: TRBJ2-5; CDR3 DNA: TGTGCCAGCAGCTTAGGACTATGGGAGACCCAGTACTTC; CDR3 protein: CASSLGLWETQYF
CDR3 length: 15; clone size: few; V gene: TRBV7-2; D gene: .; J gene: TRBJ2-1; CDR3 DNA: TGTGCCAGCAGCCTACGGGCCTTCGGGGTCGATGAGCAGTTCTTC; CDR3 protein: CASSLRAFGVDEQFF
CDR3 length: 13; clone size: .; V gene: TRBV20-1; D gene: .; J gene: TRBJ2-3; CDR3 DNA: TGCAGTGCTCTAGCGCGTGTTACATATACGCAGTATTTT; CDR3 protein: CSALARVTYTQYF
CDR3 length: 16; clone size: .; V gene: TRBV28; D gene: .; J gene: TRBJ1-3; CDR3 DNA: TGTGCCAGCACCCGGAGGGGGTTTAGCTCTGGAAACACCATATACTTT; CDR3 protein: CASTRRGFSSGNTIYF
CDR3 length: 13; clone size: .; V gene: TRBV5-1; D gene: .; J gene: TRBJ2-5; CDR3 DNA: TGCGCCAGCAACCCCGACTCGGGGGAGACCCAGTACTTC; CDR3 protein: CASNPDSGETQYF
CDR3 length: 14; clone size: many; V gene: TRBV20-1; D gene: .; J gene: TRBJ2-1; CDR3 DNA: TGCAGTGCTAGAGATCTCTTGGCCTCTAATGAGCAGTTCTTC; CDR3 protein: CSARDLLASNEQFF
CDR3 length: 18; clone size: .; V gene: TRBV14; D gene: .; J gene: TRBJ2-3; CDR3 DNA: TGTGCCAGCAGCCTAACCTCATACCGGGACTGGGTAACAGATACGCAGTATTTT; CDR3 protein: CASSLTSYRDWVTDTQYF